This TCR beta chain stems from a study of post-analysis software for immune sequencing data (dated by TCRdb to between 2014 and 2016). Background on the whole study: Disease courses on record covered relapsing-remitting, secondary progressive and progressive-relapsing multiple sclerosis, though some patients had no subtype annotation. Patient repertoires were compared against about a dozen previously published healthy control repertoires from donors aged 6 to 25 years. A subset of samples was prepared in parallel using single-end sample barcoding, then pooled and co-amplified after Illumina adapter ligation.

In regard to this clonotype: Its antigen has not been determined. Base quality data are lacking; no much larger clone is found one base away.

The library was produced with PCR. TCRdb shows the sequencer as Illumina HiSeq 2500. To reduce PCR and sequencing biases, unique molecular identifiers were built into the TCR beta cDNA libraries. Some 500,000 cDNA molecules were obtained for every 1 to 10 million input T cells, so each molecule roughly corresponded to one T cell. The patient libraries were prepared and sequenced using the same protocol as the earlier healthy control dataset. Samples belonging to the same batch were prepared together, multiplexed and sequenced on a shared HiSeq lane. The source study handled its data this way. MIGEC was used to process the raw barcoded reads, and molecular identifier groups with only a single read were discarded before consensus assembly and CDR3 extraction. Clonotype tables were post-analysed with VDJtools, normalizing diversity by down-sampling all datasets to the smallest sample size. To correct batch-related cross-sample contamination, repertoire overlap clustering matched CDR3 amino acid sequences but not nucleotide sequences. The public reads were reanalyzed by TCRdb: fastp trimming at Q25, MiXCR alignment, in-frame beta chains only. Each record represents a unique CDR3 protein, reported with the most common genes and DNA among its rows. The V and J calls were not made by the authors but by TCRdb's processing. The sample table contains 750,000 to 950,000 distinct CDR3 sequences; only one count was recorded for around 46% of them. The ten largest account for roughly 4.9% of the sample.

Overall study outcomes, separate from this receptor: Direct clustering with F measure showed strong co-clustering of samples prepared in the same batch, prompting a batch-effect correction. The multiple sclerosis patient group was slightly younger than the control group. Normalized Chao1 diversity was significantly lower in multiple sclerosis patients than controls, suggesting substantial peripheral T-cell clonal expansion. Significantly higher frequencies in patients than in controls were found for several TRBV segments, including TRBV5-6, TRBV5-1 and TRBV20-1.

TCR beta repertoires were profiled from peripheral blood of roughly 13 young patients with multiple sclerosis to demonstrate the VDJtools post-analysis software. Multiple sclerosis patients were children and adolescents aged about 6 to 15 years. Counted from cysteine to phenylalanine, this CDR3 has 13 amino acids. Only the CDR3 DNA stays, 39 bases, in frame from base 1. Trimming removed 6 bases from V and 4 bases from J, leaving 12 bases between the germline ends. Taken from the germline V gene, the CDR1 and CDR2 loops are SGHTA and FQGNSA. Input material: blood. This clonotype was obtained from a girl aged 5-17 years with multiple sclerosis. The sequence joins TRBV7-2 to TRBJ1-2, with the D gene not clear enough to name. The nucleotide sequence reads as follows: TGTGCCAGCAGAGAGGCGGTGTTCTATGGCTACACCTTC. Its protein reads: CASREAVFYGYTF.